Listed below are T cell receptor beta chains from one sample, sequenced in a study of CD8+CD57+ T cells in acquired aplastic anemia. TCRdb used MiXCR to reprocess the reads, holding one entry per CDR3 protein. The sample includes around 200,000 distinct CDR3 sequences, 48% of them seen just once. The sequencing input was sorted CD4+, CD8+, or CD8+CD57+ T cells (not recorded which) from PBMCs. The source of these receptors is a human donor with aplastic anemia. The CDR3 runs from the conserved cysteine through the conserved F or W. The order of the fields is clone size, J gene, D gene, V gene, CDR3 DNA, CDR3 protein. D genes are given only for firm matches. Clone size appears in some rows only: once, few, many, or a class for an expanded clone.

clone_size: many
j_call: TRBJ1-3
d_call: -
v_call: TRBV14
cdr3_nt: TGTGCCAGCAGCCAAGATGGGCGCTTAAGGACGTTTGGAAACACCATATATTTT
cdr3_aa: CASSQDGRLRTFGNTIYF

clone_size: -
j_call: TRBJ2-3
d_call: -
v_call: TRBV2
cdr3_nt: TGTGCCAGCAGTGTCTGGACCGACCAGGCGCAGTATTTT
cdr3_aa: CASSVWTDQAQYF

clone_size: many
j_call: TRBJ2-7
d_call: TRBD1
v_call: TRBV12-3/TRBV12-4
cdr3_nt: TGTGCCAGCAGTTACAGACAGGGGCCCAACGAGCAGTACTTC
cdr3_aa: CASSYRQGPNEQYF

clone_size: -
j_call: TRBJ2-5
d_call: TRBD2
v_call: TRBV11-2
cdr3_nt: TGTGCCAGCGAGCCGGGAAGCGGGAGGGCCTTAGGGACCCAGTACTTC
cdr3_aa: CASEPGSGRALGTQYF

clone_size: many
j_call: TRBJ2-5
d_call: TRBD2
v_call: TRBV20-1
cdr3_nt: TGCAGTGCTAGAGGGACTAGCGGGAGCCCAGAGACCCAGTACTTC
cdr3_aa: CSARGTSGSPETQYF

clone_size: few
j_call: TRBJ2-5
d_call: TRBD2
v_call: TRBV10-3
cdr3_nt: TGTGCCATCAGTGAAATCGGGGGGGGGGAGACCCAGTACTTC
cdr3_aa: CAISEIGGGETQYF

clone_size: many
j_call: TRBJ1-2
d_call: -
v_call: TRBV3-1
cdr3_nt: TGTGCCAGCAGCCACTCTGGGCAGGGGACTGATGGCTACACCTTC
cdr3_aa: CASSHSGQGTDGYTF

clone_size: -
j_call: TRBJ2-7
d_call: TRBD2
v_call: TRBV6-1
cdr3_nt: TGTGCCAGCACCCCCCCCGGGCGGGAGGTAGGCGAGCAGTACTTC
cdr3_aa: CASTPPGREVGEQYF

clone_size: -
j_call: TRBJ2-1
d_call: TRBD2
v_call: TRBV10-2
cdr3_nt: TGCGCCAGCAGCAGGACTAGCAGCAATGAGCAGTTCTTC
cdr3_aa: CASSRTSSNEQFF

clone_size: -
j_call: TRBJ2-5
d_call: -
v_call: TRBV20-1
cdr3_nt: TGCAGTGCTAGAGAGCGAACAGGGACCCCAAAGACCCAGTACTTC
cdr3_aa: CSARERTGTPKTQYF

clone_size: many
j_call: TRBJ1-2
d_call: -
v_call: TRBV3-1
cdr3_nt: TGTGCCAGCAGCCAGTCCGTATATGGCTACACCTTC
cdr3_aa: CASSQSVYGYTF

clone_size: few
j_call: TRBJ2-7
d_call: TRBD1
v_call: TRBV7-6
cdr3_nt: TGTGCCAGCAGCTTAGAGGACAGGGGATCCTACGAGCAGTACTTC
cdr3_aa: CASSLEDRGSYEQYF

clone_size: once
j_call: TRBJ2-5
d_call: -
v_call: TRBV7-2
cdr3_nt: TGTGCCAGCAGCCGGCAGGGGGGCGGCCAAGAGACCCAGTACTTC
cdr3_aa: CASSRQGGGQETQYF

clone_size: -
j_call: TRBJ1-2
d_call: TRBD1
v_call: TRBV20-1
cdr3_nt: TGCAGTGCGGCATCAGGGGGCGTAAGCTATGGCTACACCTTC
cdr3_aa: CSAASGGVSYGYTF

clone_size: few
j_call: TRBJ1-1
d_call: -
v_call: TRBV7-1
cdr3_nt: TGTGCCAGCAGCTCGACCGATACGGAAATTCGGGACACCCGAGATTCGAACACTGAAGCTTTCTTT
cdr3_aa: CASSSTDTEIRDTRDSNTEAFF

clone_size: -
j_call: TRBJ2-7
d_call: -
v_call: TRBV2
cdr3_nt: TGTGCTAGCAGTGGGCAGTACGAGCAGTACTTC
cdr3_aa: CASSGQYEQYF

clone_size: -
j_call: TRBJ2-7
d_call: TRBD1
v_call: TRBV2
cdr3_nt: TGTGCCAGCAGTGAAGCTGGGACAGGGGGCGACGAGCAGTACTTC
cdr3_aa: CASSEAGTGGDEQYF

clone_size: -
j_call: TRBJ1-1
d_call: -
v_call: TRBV27
cdr3_nt: TGTGCCAGTAAACAGGGAAACACTGAAGCTTTCTTT
cdr3_aa: CASKQGNTEAFF

clone_size: few
j_call: TRBJ2-3
d_call: -
v_call: TRBV2
cdr3_nt: TGTGCCAGCAACATGCTCGTAACCACAGATACGCAGTATTTT
cdr3_aa: CASNMLVTTDTQYF

clone_size: -
j_call: TRBJ2-2
d_call: TRBD1
v_call: TRBV10-1
cdr3_nt: TGCGCCAGCAGCCAGAATGGACAGGGTCCCCCCACCGGGGAGCTGTTTTTT
cdr3_aa: CASSQNGQGPPTGELFF

clone_size: -
j_call: TRBJ2-2
d_call: -
v_call: TRBV29-1
cdr3_nt: TGCAGCGTTGCGCTTACCACCGGGGAGCTGTTTTTT
cdr3_aa: CSVALTTGELFF

clone_size: -
j_call: TRBJ1-5
d_call: -
v_call: TRBV19
cdr3_nt: TGTGCCAGTATAAGGCAGGGCGGAGTGGAGCCCCAGCATTTT
cdr3_aa: CASIRQGGVEPQHF

clone_size: -
j_call: TRBJ2-1
d_call: TRBD2
v_call: TRBV24-1
cdr3_nt: TGTGCCACCGGAATGACTAGCGGGAGCCTGTACAATGAGCAGTTCTTC
cdr3_aa: CATGMTSGSLYNEQFF

clone_size: many
j_call: TRBJ1-5
d_call: -
v_call: TRBV27
cdr3_nt: TGTGCCAGCAGGTTACGGGGGAGGAATGTGGGCAATCAGCCCCAGCATTTT
cdr3_aa: CASRLRGRNVGNQPQHF

clone_size: many
j_call: TRBJ1-1
d_call: -
v_call: TRBV19
cdr3_nt: TGTGCCAGTAGTCTGGGGGGACCTCAACAGGACACTGAAGCTTTCTTT
cdr3_aa: CASSLGGPQQDTEAFF

clone_size: -
j_call: TRBJ1-4
d_call: -
v_call: TRBV2
cdr3_nt: TGTGCCAGCAGGGACAGCGCTGCAACTAATGGAAAACTGTTTTTT
cdr3_aa: CASRDSAATNGKLFF

clone_size: few
j_call: TRBJ1-4
d_call: -
v_call: TRBV25-1
cdr3_nt: TGTGCCAGCAGTGATCCCAGGGGAACTAATGAAAAACTGTTTTTT
cdr3_aa: CASSDPRGTNEKLFF

clone_size: few
j_call: TRBJ2-5
d_call: -
v_call: TRBV2
cdr3_nt: TGTGCCAGCAGCCGGGCCCGGGAGACCCAGTACTTC
cdr3_aa: CASSRARETQYF

clone_size: -
j_call: TRBJ1-6
d_call: -
v_call: TRBV19
cdr3_nt: TGTGCCAGTAGTATTGGGGCATCACCCCTCCACTTT
cdr3_aa: CASSIGASPLHF

clone_size: -
j_call: TRBJ2-7
d_call: TRBD2
v_call: TRBV12-3/TRBV12-4
cdr3_nt: TGTGCCAGCAGTTTTACGGCGGGAGGGCGGGAGCAGTACTTC
cdr3_aa: CASSFTAGGREQYF

clone_size: -
j_call: TRBJ1-6
d_call: TRBD1
v_call: TRBV7-7
cdr3_nt: TGTGCCAGCAGCCCCGAGGGGGACAGCGCTAATTCACCCCTCCACTTT
cdr3_aa: CASSPEGDSANSPLHF

clone_size: -
j_call: TRBJ2-3
d_call: TRBD1
v_call: TRBV20-1
cdr3_nt: TGCAGTGCTAGAGAGCAGGGGGCGAGGACAGATACGCAGTATTTT
cdr3_aa: CSAREQGARTDTQYF

clone_size: -
j_call: TRBJ2-3
d_call: -
v_call: TRBV19
cdr3_nt: TGTGCCAGTAGCGCCGGGACCCCTCTGCAGTATTTT
cdr3_aa: CASSAGTPLQYF

clone_size: -
j_call: TRBJ2-5
d_call: TRBD1
v_call: TRBV24-1
cdr3_nt: TGTGCCACCAGTGATCTACCCAGAGGGACAGGGGGCGGAGAGACCCAGTACTTC
cdr3_aa: CATSDLPRGTGGGETQYF

clone_size: many
j_call: TRBJ1-2
d_call: -
v_call: TRBV7-6
cdr3_nt: TGTGCCAGCAGCTTACACGGGGGTAGTCATGGCTACACCTTC
cdr3_aa: CASSLHGGSHGYTF

clone_size: once
j_call: TRBJ2-7
d_call: -
v_call: TRBV10-3
cdr3_nt: TGTGCCATCAGTGCCGGTAAGGGGGGGACAGTCTACGAGCAGTACTTC
cdr3_aa: CAISAGKGGTVYEQYF

clone_size: -
j_call: TRBJ1-5
d_call: -
v_call: TRBV25-1
cdr3_nt: TGTGCCAGCAGTGATGTACAGGGACACGATCAGCCCCAGCATTTT
cdr3_aa: CASSDVQGHDQPQHF

clone_size: few
j_call: TRBJ1-5
d_call: -
v_call: TRBV7-2
cdr3_nt: TGTGCCAGCAGCTTATGGGGGGAGGGCGGTCAGCCCCAGCATTTT
cdr3_aa: CASSLWGEGGQPQHF

clone_size: few
j_call: TRBJ1-6
d_call: -
v_call: TRBV11-2
cdr3_nt: TGTGCCAGCAGCTTATGGGGGATGCGTGAGAATTCACCCCTCCACTTT
cdr3_aa: CASSLWGMRENSPLHF

clone_size: few
j_call: TRBJ2-7
d_call: -
v_call: TRBV15
cdr3_nt: TGTGCCACCAGCAGAGGTGAAGGCTCCTACGAGCAGTACTTC
cdr3_aa: CATSRGEGSYEQYF

clone_size: -
j_call: TRBJ1-5
d_call: -
v_call: TRBV2
cdr3_nt: TGTGCCAGCAACCGACAGAATAGCAATCAGCCCCAGCATTTT
cdr3_aa: CASNRQNSNQPQHF